This TCR beta chain was captured by sequencing in a study of CD8 T cells in Susac syndrome. This CDR3 region has 13 residues. Germline V gives CDR1 MDHEN, CDR2 SYDVKM. The ends lost 11 bases at V and 1 base at J; junction bases unmatched: 7. When the RNA was reverse transcribed, random hexamers were used with an input of roughly 0.45 to 1 ug. Multiplex PCR with immunoSEQ amplified the TCR beta CDR3 across 54 Vbeta and 13 Jbeta. TCRdb redid the calling of the immunoSEQ multiplex PCR reads with MiXCR, one entry per CDR3 protein. The table lists about 300,000 distinct CDR3 sequences, roughly 85% of them singletons.

The V and J genes are TRBV28 and TRBJ1-1; 7 bases are shared with TRBD1. This TCR was sampled from a human donor with multiple sclerosis. The source material was CD8+ T cells from PBMCs. CDR3 nucleotides: TGTGCCGTCAACAGGGGAAGGAACACTGAAGCTTTCTTT. This translates into CAVNRGRNTEAFF.